The clone carrying this T cell receptor (beta chain) was observed at least ten times. Its matching antigen is unknown. The CDR3 consists of 14 residues. V was pared by 0 bases and J by 10 bases, with 11 bases between. Germline CDR1 and CDR2: SGHRS and YFSETQ. Each TCR transcript was tagged with a 10-nucleotide random UMI during 5'RACE. TCRdb reprocessed the 5' RACE reads with MiXCR, giving one entry per CDR3 protein. The repertoire holds some 79,000 distinct CDR3 sequences, with 13% to 15% as singletons. The data derive from a study of neurological immune-mediated disorders. Whole-study results and caveats: The absence of shared CDR3 amino acid sequences among expanded clones across subjects suggests private repertoires in all groups.

The J gene is TRBJ1-6, the V gene TRBV5-1; D unresolved. The clonotype originates from a woman aged 45-65 years in good health. Sequencing was done on a sample of PBMCs. Written as DNA, the CDR3 is TGCGCCAGCAGCTTGGGAGTGTTGGGCTCACCCCTCCACTTT. The encoded protein is CASSLGVLGSPLHF.